One sample yielded the 3 T cell receptor beta chains listed below, sequenced in a study of shared clonotypes between healthy human individuals. As defined, naive CD8 cells were CD45RO-negative and positively selected for CCR7, with terminally differentiated effector memory CD45RA+ cells excluded. Libraries were prepared by immunoSEQ multiplex PCR; TCRdb keeps only in-frame clonotypes and omits some of them. The table has hundreds of thousands of clones, around 93% seen once. Sequenced input: naive CD8+ T cells sorted from blood. The receptors were gathered from a man younger than 45 in good health.

The V and J genes are TRBV5-6 and TRBJ2-7, with TRBD1 identical over 7 bases. Per the germline V gene, CDR1 is SGHDT and CDR2 is YYEEEE. The CDR3 runs to 14 residues. Trimming at V came to 2 bases and at J to 3 bases, leaving 5 bases not matched to a gene. CDR3: CASSFGTAIYEQYF. The CDR3, as DNA: TGTGCCAGCAGCTTCGGGACAGCGATCTACGAGCAGTACTTC. Full variable domain (outside the CDR3, taken from reference TRBV5-6 and TRBJ2-7): DAGVTQSPTHLIKTRGQQVTLRCSPKSGHDTVSWYQQALGQGPQFIFQYYEEEERQRGNFPDRFSGHQFPNYSSELNVNALLLGDSALYLCASSFGTAIYEQYFGPGTRLTVT.

Remarks on this clone: With a much larger clone just one base away, this may be a read error. Other DNA sequences in this sample translate to the same CDR3. The genes are TRBV28 and TRBJ1-2, with D uncertain. Looked up from germline, CDR1 is MDHEN and CDR2 is SYDVKM. V was shortened by 5 bases and J by 2 bases, with 3 bases between the two germline ends. The length of the CDR3 is 11 residues. DNA for the CDR3: TGTGCCAGCAGTGAGAACTATGGCTACACCTTC. Its translation is CASSENYGYTF.

V usage is TRBV7-2 and J usage is TRBJ1-5; D is perhaps TRBD1 (5 bases). This CDR3 region has 14 residues. CDR1 is SGHTA, CDR2 FQGNSA, per germline. Between the trimmed V and J ends, which lost 8 bases and 7 bases, there was a span of 18 bases. For the CDR3, the DNA is TGTGCCAGCGCCGGCGGGGCGGGGAGCCAGCCCCAGCATTTT. Translating gives CASAGGAGSQPQHF.